These T cell receptor beta chains were read from a single sample in a study of radiotherapy plus CTLA-4 blockade in lung cancer. TCRdb keeps only in-frame clones here, not all; method: immunoSEQ multiplex PCR. The sample yields tens of thousands of clones, 80% to 90% seen once. The source was peripheral blood, collected from a patient treated with radiotherapy plus ipilimumab. The receptor set was obtained from a human donor with non-small cell lung cancer whose response to radiotherapy plus ipilimumab could not be evaluated. CDR3s include the opening cysteine and the closing phenylalanine or tryptophan. Each record gives: clone size, CDR3 length, J gene, D gene, V gene, CDR3 DNA, CDR3 protein. The D gene is left open where the match is weak. Size is omitted from some rows. Given values are once, few, many or a class for expanded clones.

.,11,TRBJ2-7,.,TRBV10-3,TGTGCCATCGGCCAGACCTACGAGCAGTACTTC,CAIGQTYEQYF
.,13,TRBJ2-5,.,TRBV5-5,TGTGCCAGCAGCTTGACCGGGTCGGAGACCCAGTACTTC,CASSLTGSETQYF
.,14,TRBJ1-4,TRBD1,TRBV7-2,TGTGCCAGCAGTCCCACAGGGGGTGGTGAAAAACTGTTTTTT,CASSPTGGGEKLFF
.,14,TRBJ1-4,TRBD1,TRBV5-6,TGTGCCAGCAGCAAACAGGGGATCGCTGAAAAACTGTTTTTT,CASSKQGIAEKLFF
.,15,TRBJ2-1,TRBD2,TRBV5-1,TGCGCCAGCAGCCAGGGACTAGCGGGGGAGAATGAGCAGTTCTTC,CASSQGLAGENEQFF
.,16,TRBJ1-3,TRBD1,TRBV28,TGTGCCAGCAGTCCAGGGACAGTGAGCTCTGGAAACACCATATATTTT,CASSPGTVSSGNTIYF
.,16,TRBJ2-1,TRBD2,TRBV7-9,TGTGCCAGCAGCCCCCGACTAGCGGGAGGGAACAATGAGCAGTTCTTC,CASSPRLAGGNNEQFF
.,12,TRBJ2-1,.,TRBV5-1,TGCGCCAGCAGCTCGCTCCAGTCAGGGCAGTTCTTC,CASSSLQSGQFF
.,12,TRBJ2-3,.,TRBV5-6,TGTGCCAGCAGCCGAGACTGGGATACGCAGTATTTT,CASSRDWDTQYF
few,15,TRBJ1-1,.,TRBV5-6,TGTGCCAGCAGCTTGGATTCGTTCTTGCGCACTGAAGCTTTCTTT,CASSLDSFLRTEAFF
.,12,TRBJ1-1,.,TRBV19,TGTGCCACCTCGGCAGGGAGGACTGAAGCTTTCTTT,CATSAGRTEAFF
.,15,TRBJ2-2,.,TRBV4-2,TGTGCCAGCAGCCAGTCGTTAGTAACCCTCGGGGAGCTGTTTTTT,CASSQSLVTLGELFF
.,19,TRBJ2-5,.,TRBV4-1,TGCGCCAGCAGCCACGGCGGATGGCAGAGCGGGTCCCGGCTCGCCCAGCAGTACTTC,CASSHGGWQSGSRLAQQYF
medium-sized,15,TRBJ2-7,TRBD1,TRBV27,TGTGCCAGCAGTTTATACCAGGGGGCGTATTACGAGCAGTACTTC,CASSLYQGAYYEQYF
.,20,TRBJ1-3,TRBD1,TRBV19,TGTGCCAGTAGTATACCCGGGACAGGGACCAGTCTTTCTTCTGGAAACACCATATATTTT,CASSIPGTGTSLSSGNTIYF
.,17,TRBJ2-5,.,TRBV28,TGTGCCAGCAGTTTTGTACTGGGCGGGGACGGTTCCGAGACCCAGTACTTC,CASSFVLGGDGSETQYF
.,13,TRBJ2-2,.,TRBV6-4,TGTGCCAGCAGCCCGCAGGGCACCGGGGAGCTGTTTTTT,CASSPQGTGELFF
.,17,TRBJ2-5,TRBD2,TRBV7-9,TGTGCCAGCAGGCTCGGGCAGGGTAGCGGGGCCCAAGAGACCCAGTACTTC,CASRLGQGSGAQETQYF
.,11,TRBJ1-2,.,TRBV20-1,TGCAGTGCCCATGGCGGCTATGGCTACACCTTC,CSAHGGYGYTF
.,15,TRBJ1-5,.,TRBV27,TGTGCCAGCAGTTTCGCAGGGCTCGGCAATCAGCCCCAGCATTTT,CASSFAGLGNQPQHF
once,14,TRBJ2-2,TRBD1,TRBV2,TGTGCCAGCACAGGACAGGGGAGGACCGGGGAGCTGTTTTTT,CASTGQGRTGELFF
once,15,TRBJ2-1,.,TRBV27,TGTGCCAGCAGTCTAGGATACGACTCCTACAATGAGCAGTTCTTC,CASSLGYDSYNEQFF
.,16,TRBJ2-1,.,TRBV4-1,TGCGCCAGCAGCCAAGATCCGGGACTGGCTATAACTGAGCAGTTCTTC,CASSQDPGLAITEQFF
.,13,TRBJ2-1,.,TRBV7-2,TGTGCCAGCAGCCCCTCAGGGGTCAATGAGCAGTTCTTC,CASSPSGVNEQFF
.,15,TRBJ2-7,TRBD2,TRBV4-1,TGCGCCAGCAGCCGGACTCCGGGGGAAGCGGGGGAGCAGTACTTC,CASSRTPGEAGEQYF
.,16,TRBJ1-5,.,TRBV28,TGTGCCAGCAGTCAACAGGGTACCCATAGCAATCAGCCCCAGCATTTT,CASSQQGTHSNQPQHF
.,14,TRBJ1-5,.,TRBV28,TGTGCCAGCAGTTTATGGACAGCGAATCAGCCCCAGCATTTT,CASSLWTANQPQHF
.,17,TRBJ2-1,.,TRBV9,TGTGCCAGCAGCCCAGTTCCGGGTTCCCTTCCCTACAATGAGCAGTTCTTC,CASSPVPGSLPYNEQFF
.,13,TRBJ2-7,.,TRBV29-1,TGCAGCGTTAAGTACAGGAGTGCCTACGAGCAGTACTTC,CSVKYRSAYEQYF
.,15,TRBJ1-3,TRBD1,TRBV28,TGTGCCAGCAGAACCGGACAGGGGAGGGGAAACACCATATATTTT,CASRTGQGRGNTIYF
.,15,TRBJ2-7,TRBD2,TRBV10-2,TGCGCCAGAAGTGAAGGGACTAGCGGGACTGGTGAGCAGTACTTC,CARSEGTSGTGEQYF
.,15,TRBJ1-2,.,TRBV7-8,TGTGCCAGCAGCTTAGAGGGACAACGGAACTATGGCTACACCTTC,CASSLEGQRNYGYTF
.,15,TRBJ2-2,TRBD1,TRBV10-3,TGTGCCATCAGCTTAGGGGGCGCGAACACCGGGGAGCTGTTTTTT,CAISLGGANTGELFF
.,15,TRBJ2-3,TRBD2,TRBV4-2,TGTGCCAGCAGCCAAGTTGGGAGCGGGGGGGATACGCAGTATTTT,CASSQVGSGGDTQYF
.,13,TRBJ1-2,TRBD1,TRBV28,TGTGCCAGCAGCGACACAGGGGGCAGGGGCTACACCTTC,CASSDTGGRGYTF
.,15,TRBJ1-1,TRBD1,TRBV11-2,TGTGCCAGCAGCACAGGGGACGGAATGAACACTGAAGCTTTCTTT,CASSTGDGMNTEAFF
.,16,TRBJ2-1,.,TRBV5-6,TGTGCCAGCAGCTTAATGGCCGGGGACTCCTACAATGAGCAGTTCTTC,CASSLMAGDSYNEQFF
.,18,TRBJ2-5,TRBD1,TRBV7-9,TGTGCCAGCAGCTTATTAAGGGGACAGGGCGCGAGGCAAGAGACCCAGTACTTC,CASSLLRGQGARQETQYF
few,13,TRBJ2-2,.,TRBV19,TGTGCCAGTAGTTCGCCGAACGGGTTGGAGCTGTTTTTT,CASSSPNGLELFF
.,16,TRBJ2-2,TRBD1,TRBV5-1,TGCGCCAGCAGCCCACGAGACAGGGCGAACACCGGGGAGCTGTTTTTT,CASSPRDRANTGELFF
.,14,TRBJ2-5,TRBD1,TRBV5-1,TGCGCCAGCAGCCCCGGGACAGCGGAAGAGACCCAGTACTTC,CASSPGTAEETQYF
.,16,TRBJ2-3,TRBD2,TRBV7-8,TGTGCCAGCAGCTTAATTGGACTAGCGGCCACAGATACGCAGTATTTT,CASSLIGLAATDTQYF
.,16,TRBJ2-2,.,TRBV6-6,TGTGCCAGCAGCCCGACTAACGTACCGAACACCGGGGAGCTGTTTTTT,CASSPTNVPNTGELFF
.,10,TRBJ1-1,.,TRBV29-1,TGCAGCGCAGGGAACACTGAAGCTTTCTTT,CSAGNTEAFF